These 8 T cell receptor beta chains share one sample of origin, sequenced in a study of shared clonotypes between healthy human individuals (dated by TCRdb to about 2020). CD8 naive samples consisted of CD45RO-negative cells that were positively selected for CCR7, yielding a CD45RA+CCR7+ population without TemRA cells. The method was the immunoSEQ multiplex PCR assay. TCRdb took this table from immuneACCESS and kept in-frame rearrangements with V and J called. Such tables lack part of the clones; where checked against another copy, unresolved V genes explain under half of the gap, and the rest is unexplained. This sample comprises 700,000 to 950,000 clones, about 97% of them detected only once. The ten largest clones add up to around 0.25% of the sample. Material: naive CD8+ T cells sorted from blood. Taken with the paper, the label for cell subset or site translates to: CD45RA+CCR7+. All receptors derive from a man under 40 in good health.

V and J are TRBV7-9 and TRBJ1-2; 8 bases fit TRBD1. The V and J ends lost 3 bases and 6 bases, in that order; junction bases with no gene match: 9. This CDR3 is 15 amino acids long. CDR1 is SEHNR, CDR2 FQNEAQ, per germline (reference sequence). The CDR3 sequence is CASSFRTGMIDGYTF. CDR3 bases: TGTGCCAGCAGCTTCCGGACAGGGATGATCGATGGCTACACCTTC.

The chain is built from TRBV6-5 and TRBJ2-5, with 9 bases identical to TRBD1. CDR3 size: 15 residues. Germline V lookup: CDR1 MNHEY, CDR2 SVGAGI. The V gene end was trimmed by 0 bases and the J gene end by 4 bases; junction bases not matched to a gene: 3. The chain's CDR3 is CASSYSGTGTETQYF. The CDR3 nucleotides are TGTGCCAGCAGTTACTCAGGGACAGGGACAGAGACCCAGTACTTC.

The rearrangement links TRBV13 to TRBJ2-2; D not resolved. With 5 bases removed from V and 6 bases from J, the gap between germline ends came to 10 bases. This CDR3 comprises 13 residues. Germline V gene data show CDR1 as PRHDT and CDR2 as FYEKMQ (reference sequence). The chain's CDR3 is CASSADGSGELFF. The CDR3 DNA reads as TGTGCCAGCAGCGCTGACGGGTCCGGGGAGCTGTTTTTT.

The chain recombines TRBV6-5 with TRBJ1-1; D uncertain. V lost 2 bases, J lost 0 bases, and 10 bases lay in between. The germline gives CDR1 MNHEY, CDR2 SVGAGI. CDR3 length: 15 amino acids. The CDR3 DNA reads TGTGCCAGCAGTTACCGGCCAGGTATGAACACTGAAGCTTTCTTT. Its translation: CASSYRPGMNTEAFF.

This chain joins TRBV10-3 and TRBJ1-1, with D possibly TRBD1 on 5 matching bases. Germline V CDR1 and CDR2: ENHRY, SYGVKD. The CDR3 has 14 residues. The ends were cut back, 2 bases at V and 6 bases at J, with 13 bases in the middle. CDR3 protein: CAISEAAGASEAFF. In DNA form, the CDR3 reads TGTGCCATCAGTGAGGCCGCTGGGGCCTCTGAAGCTTTCTTT.

Only one count was recorded for this clone. The V call is TRBV21-1, the J call TRBJ2-6; whether TRBD1, the table's D call, matches the DNA was not checked. TRBV21-1 is noted as a pseudogene. This CDR3 comprises 17 residues. CDR3 amino acids: CASSNRDRAGGANVLTF. Written as DNA, the CDR3 is TGTGCCAGCAGCAACCGGGACAGGGCTGGTGGGGCCAACGTCCTGACTTTC.

V and J are TRBV4-3 and TRBJ2-3; D is possibly TRBD1 (6 bases). The CDR3 is 14 residues long. Germline lookup yields CDR1 LGHNA and CDR2 YSLEER. With 0 bases removed from V and 5 bases from J, the gap between germline ends came to 9 bases. CDR3 bases: TGCGCCAGCAGCCAAGACAGGGGAGTAGATACGCAGTATTTT. The encoded protein is CASSQDRGVDTQYF.

The genes are TRBV29-1 and TRBJ2-7; TRBD2 matches 9 bases. V dropped 6 bases and J dropped 3; count of bases not matched to a gene: 3. Germline CDR1 is SQVTM and CDR2 is ANQGSEA. The CDR3 runs 12 residues. Written as DNA, the CDR3 is TGCAGCGTAGCGGGAGGTCTCTACGAGCAGTACTTC. Translated, it gives CSVAGGLYEQYF.